The sequence of this TCR beta chain was determined in a study of T cell responses to AZD1222 COVID-19 vaccine. The V and J ends lost 0 bases and 1 base respectively, with 10 bases between them. CDR3 size: 16 residues. From germline, CDR1 is LGHNA and CDR2 YNFKEQ. Study results and limitations: Among the donors, most were white British and more were female, and clonal diversity was possibly underestimated. Close to half of all spike-specific TCRs reportedly target regions of the variants that are unmutated.

To note about this clone: The antigen remains unidentified.

Sequencing was performed with immunoSEQ multiplex PCR; in TCRdb, only in-frame clones are kept and a portion is missing. Among over 65,000 clones, about 88% were seen once, and the ten largest hold 6.9%. This chain joins TRBV4-2 and TRBJ2-4; tentatively, D is TRBD1 (6 bases). Sequencing was performed on peripheral blood, taken 28 days after the second AZD1222 dose. This receptor was taken from an adult who received the AZD1222 COVID-19 vaccine. The chain's CDR3 is CASSQDGTLAKNIQYF. CDR3 coding DNA: TGTGCCAGCAGCCAAGACGGGACATTGGCCAAAAACATTCAGTACTTC.